One sample yielded the 13 T cell receptor beta chains listed below, sequenced in a study of beta chain features in type 1 diabetes. The whole isolated RNA underwent reverse transcription, so sequencing captured expressed TCRB transcripts. Profiled with immunoSEQ multiplex PCR; TCRdb holds only in-frame clones, not every one. The sample carries some 400,000 clones, approximately 16% recorded once. The sequenced sample consisted of naive CD4+ T cells from blood. The origin of the receptors is a woman aged 18-30 years in good health.

This chain uses TRBV19 with TRBJ2-3; 14 bases are a match to TRBD2. CDR1 is LNHDA, CDR2 SQIVND, per germline (reference sequence). This CDR3 has 14 amino acids. The J segment lost 12 bases and the V segment lost 4 bases, leaving 6 bases of the junction unmatched. This CDR3 reads CASSSGLAGGRQYF. In DNA form, the CDR3 reads TGTGCCAGTAGTAGTGGACTAGCGGGAGGCAGACAGTATTTT.

This clone appeared a few times. The chain has TRBV6-5 and TRBJ1-2, with D maybe TRBD1 (5 bases). CDR1 and CDR2 (germline): MNHEY, SVGAGI. Trimming cost V 2 bases and J 7 bases, with 14 bases left between them. This CDR3 is built from 14 residues. CDR3 bases: TGTGCCAGCAGTTACGACCGGGGGGGGAGTGGCTACACCTTC. Translated, it gives CASSYDRGGSGYTF.

The chain links TRBV30 to TRBJ2-5, with 15 bases lining up with TRBD2. Germline V gives CDR1 GTSNPN, CDR2 SVGIG (reference sequence). The CDR3 covers 14 residues. The junction had 4 bases not matched to a gene; V was cut back by 2 bases and J by 9 bases. CDR3 sequence (DNA): TGTGCCTGGAGTCCAGGACTAGCGGGAGGGGCCCAGTACTTC. Its protein is CAWSPGLAGGAQYF.

The chain is built from TRBV28 and TRBJ2-5, with D possibly matching TRBD1 (6 bases). V shed 8 bases and J shed 5 bases, with 9 bases lying between them. CDR1 and CDR2 from the germline V gene are MDHEN and SYDVKM. There are 11 residues in the CDR3. As DNA, the CDR3 is TGTGCCAGCCGGACAGTCGAGACCCAGTACTTC. It yields the protein CASRTVETQYF.

The rearrangement links TRBV2 to TRBJ2-2, with a weak D call TRBD1 (6 bases). Germline V gene lookup returns CDR1 SNHLY and CDR2 FYNNEI. The CDR3 sequence is 13 residues long. Between the trimmed V and J ends, which lost 6 bases and 7 bases, there was a span of 12 bases. As DNA, the CDR3 is TGTGCCAGCAGACGACAGGATATCGGGGAGCTGTTTTTT. Its protein is CASRRQDIGELFF. The variable domain in full, with the rest retrieved from reference TRBV2 and TRBJ2-2, is EPEVTQTPSHQVTQMGQEVILRCVPISNHLYFYWYRQILGQKVEFLVSFYNNEISEKSEIFDDQFSVERPDGSNFTLKIRSTKLEDSAMYFCASRRQDIGELFFGEGSRLTVL.

This chain links TRBV7-8 with TRBJ2-1, with 9 bases fitting TRBD2. CDR3 length equals 16 residues. Trimming removed 7 bases from V and 7 bases from J; junction bases left unmatched: 14. Germline CDR1 reads SGHVS; CDR2 reads FQNEAQ. The CDR3 DNA is TGTGCCAGCAAACGCAGCGGGGGGCAGTTAGAAAATGAGCAGTTCTTC. This sequence encodes CASKRSGGQLENEQFF. Full variable domain (outside the CDR3, taken from reference TRBV7-8 and TRBJ2-1): GAGVSQSPRYKVAKRGQDVALRCDPISGHVSLFWYQQALGQGPEFLTYFQNEAQLDKSGLPSDRFFAERPEGSVSTLKIQRTQQEDSAVYLCASKRSGGQLENEQFFGPGTRLTVL.

The table lists this clone with a few counts. This sequence joins TRBV5-4 and TRBJ2-5; TRBD1 aligns across 9 bases. The CDR3 contains 16 residues. V lost 6 bases, J lost 2 bases, and 11 bases stayed unmatched. The germline gives CDR1 SGHNT, CDR2 YYREEE (reference sequence). CDR3 sequence: CASTLGGQGKQETQYF. The CDR3 region has the DNA TGTGCCAGCACCTTAGGCGGACAGGGGAAGCAAGAGACCCAGTACTTC.

The chain carries TRBV6-6 and TRBJ2-1, with 9 nucleotides matching TRBD2. CDR1 and CDR2 (germline): MNHNY, SVGAGI (reference sequence). After removal of 7 bases from V and 9 bases from J, the junction contained 16 bases not matched to a gene. The CDR3 loop spans 16 amino acids. CDR3 residues: CASILLAGRTWGEQFF. Here the CDR3 DNA reads TGTGCCAGCATCCTCCTAGCGGGACGTACATGGGGTGAGCAGTTCTTC.

The chain has TRBV7-9 and TRBJ1-1, with D maybe TRBD1 (5 bases). Germline V CDR1 and CDR2: SEHNR, FQNEAQ (reference sequence). V was clipped by 4 bases and J by 3 bases, with 12 bases between them. The CDR3 runs 14 residues. This CDR3 reads CASSSGLLYTEAFF. The CDR3 DNA reads as TGTGCCAGCAGCTCGGGACTCCTTTACACTGAAGCTTTCTTT.

The chain recombines TRBV18 with TRBJ1-1, with D perhaps matching TRBD1 (6 bases). V gave up 3 bases and J gave up 7 bases, with 18 bases separating them. The CDR3 is 15 amino acids. Germline values: CDR1 KGHSH, CDR2 LQKENI. CDR3 nucleotide sequence: TGTGCCAGCTCACCGACACAGGGAAGCGGGGATGAAGCTTTCTTT. This gives the protein CASSPTQGSGDEAFF.

This clone was observed a handful of times. The rearrangement links TRBV27 to TRBJ2-1; D is perhaps TRBD1 (5 bases). In germline, CDR1 is MNHEY, CDR2 SMNVEV (reference sequence). Trimming shortened V by 0 bases and J by 6 bases, and 12 bases separated the two germline ends. The length of the CDR3 is 15 residues. Here the CDR3 reads CASSLSQGPSNEQFF. Here the CDR3 DNA reads TGTGCCAGCAGTTTATCGCAGGGTCCAAGCAATGAGCAGTTCTTC.

The rearrangement joins TRBV7-9 to TRBJ2-2; 8 positions match TRBD1. CDR3 length equals 14 residues. CDR1 and CDR2 (germline): SEHNR, FQNEAQ (reference sequence). V shed 4 bases, J shed 5 bases, and the junction held 3 bases outside the gene matches. CDR3 protein: CASSSQGETGELFF. CDR3 sequence (DNA): TGTGCCAGCAGCTCACAGGGGGAAACCGGGGAGCTGTTTTTT.

The rearrangement uses TRBV27 and TRBJ2-7, with 8 positions matching TRBD1. This CDR3 comprises 14 residues. Germline trimming cut 7 bases from V and 2 bases from J; bases unmatched to any gene: 7. Germline CDR1 reads MNHEY; CDR2 reads SMNVEV (reference sequence). The CDR3 sequence is CASTRTGPPYEQYF. CDR3 coding DNA: TGTGCCAGCACCCGGACAGGGCCCCCCTACGAGCAGTACTTC.